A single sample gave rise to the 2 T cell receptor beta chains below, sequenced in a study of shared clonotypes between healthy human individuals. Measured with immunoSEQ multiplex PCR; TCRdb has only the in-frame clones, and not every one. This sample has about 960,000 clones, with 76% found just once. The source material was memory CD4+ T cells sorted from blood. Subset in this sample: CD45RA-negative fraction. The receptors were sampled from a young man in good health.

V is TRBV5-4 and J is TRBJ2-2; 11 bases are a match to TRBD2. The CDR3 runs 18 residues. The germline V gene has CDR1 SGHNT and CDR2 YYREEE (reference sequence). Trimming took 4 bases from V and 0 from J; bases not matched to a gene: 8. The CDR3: CASSTGTSGPANTGELFF. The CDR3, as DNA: TGTGCCAGCAGCACCGGGACTAGCGGACCAGCGAACACCGGGGAGCTGTTTTTT.

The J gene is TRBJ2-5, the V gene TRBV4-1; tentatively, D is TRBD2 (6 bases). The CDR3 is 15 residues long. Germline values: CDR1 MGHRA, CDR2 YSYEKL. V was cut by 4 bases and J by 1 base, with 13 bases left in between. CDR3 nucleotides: TGCGCCAGCAGCCCAGGGTGGACTACCCAAGAGACCCAGTACTTC. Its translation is CASSPGWTTQETQYF.